The next 26 T cell receptor beta chains were all read from a single sample in a study of blood T cell repertoires in COVID-19. Produced via immunoSEQ multiplex PCR; TCRdb's table is partial and in-frame only. The sample includes approximately 200,000 clones, over 75% of them seen just once. The sequenced sample was PBMCs or T cells enriched from blood (not recorded which). Receptor source: a woman in her thirties or forties with acute COVID-19.

The chain combines TRBV7-9 with TRBJ1-5; a weak D match, TRBD1 (6 bases). Germline assignment: CDR1 SEHNR and CDR2 FQNEAQ (reference sequence). The length of the CDR3 is 16 residues. Trimming shortened V by 1 base and J by 2 bases, and 12 bases separated the two germline ends. CDR3 sequence reads: CASSLGGGEGNQPQHF. The DNA of the CDR3 is TGTGCCAGCAGCTTAGGGGGGGGCGAGGGCAATCAGCCCCAGCATTTT.

V gene TRBV28 combines with J gene TRBJ2-3; 7 bases agree with TRBD1. CDR3 length: 14 amino acids. In germline, CDR1 is MDHEN, CDR2 SYDVKM. The V and J ends lost 2 bases and 3 bases, in that order; junction bases with no gene match: 2. The CDR3: CASSLRGLTDTQYF. DNA of the CDR3: TGTGCCAGCAGTTTAAGGGGGCTTACAGATACGCAGTATTTT.

This chain uses TRBV2 with TRBJ1-1; TRBD1 might be the D (5 bases). Germline V gene data show CDR1 as SNHLY and CDR2 as FYNNEI. Trimming removed 0 bases from V and 1 base from J, with 6 bases in between. The CDR3 is 14 residues long. In DNA form, the CDR3 reads TGTGCCAGCAGTGAAGCGGGGGGGAACACTGAAGCTTTCTTT. It specifies CASSEAGGNTEAFF.

In DNA form, the CDR3 reads TGTGCCAGTAGTATAGACCCCGCAGGGGATACGCAGTATTTT. Translation: CASSIDPAGDTQYF. V gene TRBV19 combines with J gene TRBJ2-3, with D possibly matching TRBD1 (5 bases). This CDR3 has 14 residues. CDR1 and CDR2 (germline): LNHDA, SQIVND (reference sequence). The V end was cut by 0 bases, the J end by 6 bases, with 10 bases between.

The chain employs TRBV23-1 and TRBJ1-5; D is possibly TRBD1 (6 bases). TRBV23-1 falls under the ORF class, with uncertain function. Trimming stripped 8 bases from V and 10 bases from J, with 24 bases between. The CDR3 consists of 15 residues. The CDR3 bases are TGCGCCAGCCCGCTTCGACAGACAGGCGTCAAACCCCAGCATTTT. Its protein is CASPLRQTGVKPQHF.

The genes are TRBV5-4 and TRBJ1-2, with D perhaps TRBD1 (5 bases). V gave up 6 bases and J gave up 8 bases, with 20 bases separating them. The V gene's germline CDR1 is SGHNT and CDR2 YYREEE (reference sequence). The CDR3 length is 14 residues. The CDR3 bases are TGTGCCAGCACCCGGGGAGGGGAAAGCTACGGCTACACCTTC. Translation gives CASTRGGESYGYTF.

The rearrangement uses TRBV6-2 or TRBV6-3 and TRBJ2-5; TRBD2 matches 7 bases. The CDR3 has 15 amino acids. Germline V lookup: CDR1 MNHEY, CDR2 SVGEGT. The junction had 11 bases not matched to a gene; V was cut back by 7 bases and J by 3 bases. The CDR3 sequence: CASIYGSSGKETQYF. The CDR3 DNA reads TGTGCCAGCATTTATGGGTCTAGCGGAAAAGAGACCCAGTACTTC.

This clone was seen only a few times. The V call is TRBV6-2 or TRBV6-3, the J call TRBJ2-3, with 10 bases matching TRBD2. The CDR3 loop spans 17 amino acids. Trimming removed 4 bases from V and 2 bases from J; junction bases left unmatched: 9. Germline V gives CDR1 MNHEY, CDR2 SVGEGT. The CDR3 DNA is TGTGCCAGCAGTTCCCTCCCCACTAGCGGGGCCACAGATACGCAGTATTTT. Encoded protein: CASSSLPTSGATDTQYF.

CDR3 nucleotide sequence: TGTGCCAGCACCCGGAGCAATCAGCCCCAGCATTTT. It is translated as CASTRSNQPQHF. The chain combines TRBV28 with TRBJ1-5; D is ambiguous. CDR3 size: 12 residues. V was pared by 7 bases and J by 1 base, with 5 bases between. Germline assignment: CDR1 MDHEN and CDR2 SYDVKM.

This chain links TRBV3-1 (or the pseudogene TRBV3-2) with TRBJ2-3; D uncertain. The length of the CDR3 is 15 residues. With 3 bases removed from V and 2 bases from J, the gap between germline ends came to 12 bases. Germline lookup yields CDR1 LGHDT and CDR2 YNNKEL (reference sequence). CDR3 bases: TGTGCCAGCAGCCAGGGCGCGTGGCCCACAGATACGCAGTATTTT. Translated: CASSQGAWPTDTQYF.

This clone was observed a handful of times. J is TRBJ2-7 and V is TRBV4-3; 12 nucleotides line up with TRBD2. With V trimmed by 3 bases and J by 6 bases, 6 bases remained unmatched. Germline assignment: CDR1 LGHNA and CDR2 YSLEER. The CDR3 spans 15 residues. CDR3 DNA sequence: TGCGCCAGCAGCCACCTAGCGGGAGGGCCGGTCGAGCAGTACTTC. Protein: CASSHLAGGPVEQYF.

This clone was observed a few times. The chain uses TRBV7-3 and TRBJ1-6; D may be TRBD1 (5 bases). Trimming stripped 5 bases from V and 13 bases from J, with 21 bases between. Germline-derived CDR1 and CDR2 are SGHTA and FQGTGA. The CDR3 is 15 amino acids. The CDR3 nucleotides are TGTGCCAGCAGCCCAAGGGGAGGAGGGAAGGAGCCCCTCCACTTT. Protein product: CASSPRGGGKEPLHF. The complete variable domain, with remaining parts taken from reference TRBV7-3 and TRBJ1-6, reads GAGVSQTPSNKVTEKGKYVELRCDPISGHTALYWYRQSLGQGPEFLIYFQGTGAADDSGLPNDRFFAVRPEGSVSTLKIQRTERGDSAVYLCASSPRGGGKEPLHFGNGTRLTVT.

The count of this clone is one. V is TRBV12-3 or TRBV12-4 and J is TRBJ1-1; tentatively, D is TRBD1 (5 bases). Between the trimmed V and J ends, which lost 6 bases and 9 bases, there was a span of 17 bases. CDR3 length: 13 residues. The CDR3 protein is CASSRSGVHQAFF. The CDR3 bases are TGTGCCAGCAGCCGTTCGGGGGTCCATCAAGCTTTCTTT.

The V and J genes are TRBV5-1 and TRBJ2-7, with 8 bases identical to TRBD1. This CDR3 has 15 residues. Germline V gene lookup returns CDR1 SGHRS and CDR2 YFSETQ. The ends lost 4 bases at V and 3 bases at J; junction bases unmatched: 9. The CDR3 loop reads CASSTGTGAFYEQYF. The CDR3 DNA is TGCGCCAGCAGCACCGGGACAGGAGCCTTCTACGAGCAGTACTTC. The full variable domain, with the rest looked up from reference TRBV5-1 and TRBJ2-7, is KAGVTQTPRYLIKTRGQQVTLSCSPISGHRSVSWYQQTPGQGLQFLFEYFSETQRNKGNFPGRFSGRQFSNSRSEMNVSTLELGDSALYLCASSTGTGAFYEQYFGPGTRLTVT.

This chain connects TRBV5-3 to TRBJ1-5; tentatively, D is TRBD1 (6 bases). TRBV5-3 is an open reading frame, and its role is uncertain. Trimming took off 2 bases at V and 6 bases at J, with 9 bases between the two ends. The CDR3 totals 13 residues. For the CDR3, the DNA is TGTGCCAGAAGCTTACAGGGCGGTCAGCCCCAGCATTTT. Residues: CARSLQGGQPQHF.

V is TRBV28 and J is TRBJ1-2; D gene ambiguous. The germline CDR1 and CDR2 sequences are MDHEN and SYDVKM. The CDR3 covers 15 residues. Trimming took off 4 bases at V and 3 bases at J, with 15 bases between the two ends. CDR3 nucleotide sequence: TGTGCCAGCAGTTCCCGCCCCGGGTGGGACTATGGCTACACCTTC. It is translated as CASSSRPGWDYGYTF.

The chain employs TRBV7-2 and TRBJ2-7, with 10 nucleotides matching TRBD2. Germline CDR1 is SGHTA and CDR2 is FQGNSA. J was trimmed by 8 bases and V by 6 bases; bases with no gene match: 22. The CDR3 contains 18 residues. CDR3 sequence reads: CASRPRSSGSSWGGQQYF. CDR3 bases: TGTGCCAGCAGGCCCCGTTCTAGCGGGAGTTCATGGGGGGGTCAGCAGTACTTC.

The table lists this clone with a count of one. The chain is built from TRBV28 and TRBJ1-5, with D tentatively TRBD1 (6 bases). The V gene's germline CDR1 is MDHEN and CDR2 SYDVKM. The CDR3 covers 13 residues. Deletions cut 11 bases from V and 7 bases from J, with 18 bases between. The CDR3 sequence is CAAIGGRDQPQHF. In DNA form, the CDR3 reads TGTGCCGCCATAGGGGGGAGGGACCAGCCCCAGCATTTT.

V usage is TRBV7-3 and J usage is TRBJ2-7, with D possibly being TRBD1 (5 bases). The CDR3 covers 15 residues. Germline-derived CDR1 and CDR2 are SGHTA and FQGTGA. Trimming shortened V by 3 bases and J by 2 bases, and 14 bases separated the two germline ends. In nucleotides, the CDR3 is TGTGCCAGCAGCTTGGAGCTCTCAGGGCCCTACGAGCAGTACTTC. It specifies CASSLELSGPYEQYF.

This rearrangement joins TRBV5-1 to TRBJ2-7; 8 positions agree with TRBD1. CDR1 is SGHRS and CDR2 is YFSETQ in the germline V gene. V trimming: 1 base; J trimming: 4 bases; junction bases outside the gene matches: 10. The CDR3 consists of 16 residues. This CDR3 reads CASSLLSRTGRYEQYF. The CDR3 DNA sequence: TGCGCCAGCAGCTTGCTATCCAGGACAGGGAGGTACGAGCAGTACTTC.

The V and J genes are TRBV18 and TRBJ2-4; D remains ambiguous. CDR1 KGHSH and CDR2 LQKENI come from the germline V gene. The CDR3 spans 15 residues. V lost 2 bases, J lost 2 bases, and 10 bases lay in between. The CDR3, as DNA: TGTGCCAGCTCACCAGAGGCTCAAACCAAAAACATTCAGTACTTC. This encodes CASSPEAQTKNIQYF.

This chain uses TRBV19 with TRBJ2-3; the match to TRBD1 covers 9 bases. V gave up 6 bases and J gave up 1 base; unmatched junction bases: 8. The CDR3 consists of 16 residues. Germline assignment: CDR1 LNHDA and CDR2 SQIVND (reference sequence). CDR3 loop: CASRTGTGYGTDTQYF. The CDR3, as DNA: TGTGCCAGTAGGACCGGGACAGGGTATGGCACAGATACGCAGTATTTT.

The chain carries TRBV19 and TRBJ1-4, with a tentative D call TRBD1 (6 bases). The CDR3 sequence is 15 residues long. Trimming left V 3 bases short and J 4 bases short, with 12 bases between. Germline assignment: CDR1 LNHDA and CDR2 SQIVND (reference sequence). DNA for the CDR3: TGTGCCAGTAGTATCGACCAGGACAGTAATGAAAAACTGTTTTTT. Its protein product is CASSIDQDSNEKLFF.

The chain carries TRBV7-2 and TRBJ2-5, with D unresolved. Germline V gene lookup returns CDR1 SGHTA and CDR2 FQGNSA. CDR3 size: 13 residues. Trimming cost V 1 base and J 2 bases, with 5 bases left between them. This chain's CDR3 is CASSLVLQETQYF. The CDR3 DNA is TGTGCCAGCAGCTTAGTTTTACAAGAGACCCAGTACTTC.

The chain has TRBV6-2 or TRBV6-3 and TRBJ2-3, with TRBD2 identical over 7 bases. There are 14 residues in the CDR3. The germline gives CDR1 MNHEY, CDR2 SVGEGT. Trimming at V came to 5 bases and at J to 4 bases, leaving 6 bases not matched to a gene. CDR3 DNA: TGTGCCAGCAGTGGCACTAGCGAGGCAGATACGCAGTATTTT. The encoded protein is CASSGTSEADTQYF.

The rearrangement links TRBV4-2 to TRBJ1-1, with 9 bases identical to TRBD1. Germline V gives CDR1 LGHNA, CDR2 YNFKEQ. The J segment lost 5 bases and the V segment lost 8 bases, leaving 12 bases of the junction unmatched. The CDR3 sequence is 15 residues long. Here the CDR3 reads CASRPPGDRVTEAFF. DNA for the CDR3: TGTGCCAGCCGCCCCCCGGGGGACAGGGTAACTGAAGCTTTCTTT.